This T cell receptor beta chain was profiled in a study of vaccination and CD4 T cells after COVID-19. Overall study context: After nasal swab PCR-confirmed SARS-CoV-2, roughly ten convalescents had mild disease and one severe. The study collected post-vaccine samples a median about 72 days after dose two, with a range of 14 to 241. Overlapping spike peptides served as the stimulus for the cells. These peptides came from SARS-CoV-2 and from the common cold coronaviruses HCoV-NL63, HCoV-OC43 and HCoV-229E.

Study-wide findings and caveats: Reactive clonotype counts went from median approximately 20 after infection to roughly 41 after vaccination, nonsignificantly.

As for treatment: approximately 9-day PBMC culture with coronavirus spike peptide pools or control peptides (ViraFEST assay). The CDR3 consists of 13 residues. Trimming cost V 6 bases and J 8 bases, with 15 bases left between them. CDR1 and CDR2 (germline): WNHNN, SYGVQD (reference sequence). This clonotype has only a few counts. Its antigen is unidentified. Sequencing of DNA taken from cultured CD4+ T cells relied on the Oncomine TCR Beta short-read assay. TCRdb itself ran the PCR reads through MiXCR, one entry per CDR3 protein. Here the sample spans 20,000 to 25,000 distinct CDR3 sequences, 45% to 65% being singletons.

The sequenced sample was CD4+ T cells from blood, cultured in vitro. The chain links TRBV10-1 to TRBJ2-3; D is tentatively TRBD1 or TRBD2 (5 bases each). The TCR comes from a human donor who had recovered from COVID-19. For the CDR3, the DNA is TGCGCCAGCAGCCCCCAGGATGGGGGTACGCAGTATTTT. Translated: CASSPQDGGTQYF.